Listed below are T cell receptor beta chains from one sample, sequenced in a study of blood T cell repertoires in COVID-19. Sequencing was performed with immunoSEQ multiplex PCR; in TCRdb, only in-frame clones are kept and a portion is missing. The data contain 250,000 to 400,000 clones, 85% of them singletons. The sequenced sample was PBMCs or T cells enriched from blood (not recorded which). The receptors derive from a woman aged 25 to 39 who had been exposed to COVID-19. The conserved cysteine and the conserved F or W are not part of the CDR3 here. Fields, in order: J gene, clone size, V gene, CDR3 protein. Rows give clone size only sometimes, using once, few, many, or a class for an expanded clone.

j_call: TRBJ2-7
clone_size: .
v_call: TRBV9
cdr3_aa: ASSGQGSHYEQY

j_call: TRBJ1-2
clone_size: .
v_call: TRBV6-5
cdr3_aa: ASSPETGSFYGYT

j_call: TRBJ2-7
clone_size: .
v_call: TRBV14
cdr3_aa: ASSHLPGTAYEQY

j_call: TRBJ1-6
clone_size: .
v_call: TRBV27
cdr3_aa: ASRSARGGLGPLH

j_call: TRBJ2-2
clone_size: many
v_call: TRBV9
cdr3_aa: ASSLNTGELF

j_call: TRBJ1-5
clone_size: few
v_call: TRBV11-2
cdr3_aa: ASSLDGAYQPQH

j_call: TRBJ1-2
clone_size: once
v_call: TRBV30
cdr3_aa: AWSDPGIRGYT

j_call: TRBJ1-1
clone_size: .
v_call: TRBV19
cdr3_aa: ASSRQHMNTEAF

j_call: TRBJ2-1
clone_size: .
v_call: TRBV21-1
cdr3_aa: ASRFYPYNEQF

j_call: TRBJ2-2
clone_size: .
v_call: TRBV7-8
cdr3_aa: ASSLGGLRELF

j_call: TRBJ1-2
clone_size: .
v_call: TRBV3-1/TRBV3-2
cdr3_aa: ASSQADREDGYT

j_call: TRBJ2-3
clone_size: .
v_call: TRBV7-3
cdr3_aa: ASSLGWSSGVRDTQY

j_call: TRBJ2-7
clone_size: .
v_call: TRBV7-4
cdr3_aa: ASTDTAQTSGSYEQY

j_call: TRBJ2-1
clone_size: .
v_call: TRBV4-1
cdr3_aa: ASSFRFSGSGEQF

j_call: TRBJ1-5
clone_size: .
v_call: TRBV19
cdr3_aa: ASTRGQGANQPQH

j_call: TRBJ2-4
clone_size: .
v_call: TRBV5-4
cdr3_aa: ASSTTEVKNIQY

j_call: TRBJ1-1
clone_size: .
v_call: TRBV27
cdr3_aa: ASSFGGRGEAF

j_call: TRBJ1-3
clone_size: few
v_call: TRBV12-5
cdr3_aa: ASGGQGRRDTIY

j_call: TRBJ1-1
clone_size: few
v_call: TRBV27
cdr3_aa: ASSMDSLVLAEAF

j_call: TRBJ2-7
clone_size: .
v_call: TRBV5-5
cdr3_aa: ASSNEGQGYEQY

j_call: TRBJ2-7
clone_size: .
v_call: TRBV27
cdr3_aa: ASSATGYALSEQY

j_call: TRBJ1-5
clone_size: once
v_call: TRBV6-1
cdr3_aa: ASSEQGLGNQPQH

j_call: TRBJ1-5
clone_size: .
v_call: TRBV11-3
cdr3_aa: ASSSQDREDNQPQH

j_call: TRBJ2-5
clone_size: few
v_call: TRBV2
cdr3_aa: ASKRTGQETQY

j_call: TRBJ1-3
clone_size: .
v_call: TRBV4-3
cdr3_aa: ASSQDRGNTIY

j_call: TRBJ2-1
clone_size: .
v_call: TRBV27
cdr3_aa: ASSSHGSPGVNEQF

j_call: TRBJ1-5
clone_size: .
v_call: TRBV30
cdr3_aa: AWSVPGQPQH

j_call: TRBJ2-3
clone_size: .
v_call: TRBV11-2
cdr3_aa: ASSLAGGWRSFTDTQY

j_call: TRBJ2-1
clone_size: .
v_call: TRBV4-1
cdr3_aa: ASSQDRVRTGYNEQF

j_call: TRBJ1-2
clone_size: .
v_call: TRBV4-2
cdr3_aa: ASSQEGGKYYGYT

j_call: TRBJ2-5
clone_size: .
v_call: TRBV7-8
cdr3_aa: ASSLTEDRAETQY

j_call: TRBJ1-6
clone_size: .
v_call: TRBV5-1
cdr3_aa: ASSTGQNSPLH

j_call: TRBJ2-3
clone_size: .
v_call: TRBV30
cdr3_aa: AYNRGGGGTDTQY

j_call: TRBJ1-2
clone_size: .
v_call: TRBV4-3
cdr3_aa: ASQGKGLSGYT

j_call: TRBJ1-6
clone_size: .
v_call: TRBV27
cdr3_aa: ASSPNDREATYFSPLH

j_call: TRBJ1-2
clone_size: once
v_call: TRBV29-1
cdr3_aa: SVWDNYYGYT

j_call: TRBJ1-2
clone_size: .
v_call: TRBV5-1
cdr3_aa: ASSVGLTSSYGYT

j_call: TRBJ2-3
clone_size: .
v_call: TRBV9
cdr3_aa: ASSPTTSADTQY

j_call: TRBJ2-1
clone_size: .
v_call: TRBV4-1
cdr3_aa: ASSQSPSGIWDEQF

j_call: TRBJ1-2
clone_size: .
v_call: TRBV27
cdr3_aa: ASSLGGVHGYT

j_call: TRBJ1-2
clone_size: .
v_call: TRBV5-1
cdr3_aa: ASSLAVAGNGYT

j_call: TRBJ2-7
clone_size: .
v_call: TRBV4-1
cdr3_aa: ASSQDTYEQY

j_call: TRBJ2-2
clone_size: .
v_call: TRBV7-9
cdr3_aa: ASSFQGTGGFGMTGELF

j_call: TRBJ1-5
clone_size: .
v_call: TRBV30
cdr3_aa: AWSRDTGNQPQH

j_call: TRBJ1-2
clone_size: .
v_call: TRBV3-1/TRBV3-2
cdr3_aa: ASSHVDRAHGYT

j_call: TRBJ2-6
clone_size: .
v_call: TRBV10-3
cdr3_aa: AISVNRDHFNSGANVLT

j_call: TRBJ2-1
clone_size: .
v_call: TRBV12-3/TRBV12-4
cdr3_aa: ASSKGTNNEQF